A selection of T cell receptor beta chains follows, all from one sample in a study of T cells after yellow fever vaccination. TCRdb fed the 5' RACE reads into MiXCR, producing one record per CDR3 protein. The data contain hundreds of thousands of distinct CDR3 sequences, over 15% of them singletons. The source was PBMCs, collected before the yellow fever booster vaccination. These receptors all stem from a man younger than 30 who received the YFV17D yellow fever vaccine. CDR3s include the opening cysteine and the closing phenylalanine or tryptophan. The order of the fields is D gene, V gene, J gene, clone size, CDR3 DNA, CDR3 protein. A D gene is named only where the DNA matches it firmly. Clone size is stated in some rows and not others, as once, few, many or a class when expanded.

D: .
V: TRBV6-2/TRBV6-3
J: TRBJ1-2
size: .
DNA: TGTGCCAGCAGTAAGGGGCCAGGGTTCGATGGCTACACCTTC
CDR3: CASSKGPGFDGYTF

D: .
V: TRBV10-2
J: TRBJ1-2
size: many
DNA: TGCGCCAGCAGTCCCCAGGGAGGGAATGGCTACACCTTC
CDR3: CASSPQGGNGYTF

D: TRBD1
V: TRBV7-8
J: TRBJ1-2
size: .
DNA: TGTGCCAGCAGCTTTGGACAGGGGGTCCAGTGCACCTTC
CDR3: CASSFGQGVQCTF

D: .
V: TRBV5-4
J: TRBJ1-1
size: few
DNA: TGTGCCAGCAGCTTGCCGGGACGGAGTAGCAGTGAAGCTTTCTTT
CDR3: CASSLPGRSSSEAFF

D: .
V: TRBV11-2
J: TRBJ2-5
size: .
DNA: TGTGCCAGCAGCTCCCCAAGGACCCAAGAGACCCAGTACTTC
CDR3: CASSSPRTQETQYF

D: TRBD2
V: TRBV5-6
J: TRBJ2-3
size: many
DNA: TGTGCCAGCACCCTGGGGGAGCGGGGGGCCACAGATACGCAGTATTTT
CDR3: CASTLGERGATDTQYF

D: TRBD1
V: TRBV7-2
J: TRBJ1-2
size: .
DNA: TGTGCCAGCAGCCCCCAGGGGGGGACTAACTATGGCTACACCTTC
CDR3: CASSPQGGTNYGYTF

D: TRBD1
V: TRBV4-1
J: TRBJ1-5
size: .
DNA: TGCGCCAGCAGCCGACAGGGCGCGCAGCCCCAGCATTTT
CDR3: CASSRQGAQPQHF

D: .
V: TRBV9
J: TRBJ2-1
size: few
DNA: TGTCCCAGCAGCGTAGAAGGTAGCTCCTACAATGAGCAGTTCTTC
CDR3: CPSSVEGSSYNEQFF

D: TRBD2
V: TRBV29-1
J: TRBJ2-1
size: few
DNA: TGCAGCGCCCTAGCGGGGTACAATGAGCAGTTCTTC
CDR3: CSALAGYNEQFF

D: .
V: TRBV12-3/TRBV12-4
J: TRBJ1-5
size: many
DNA: TGTGCCAGCAGTCCGGACAGAAATCAGCCCCAGCATTTT
CDR3: CASSPDRNQPQHF

D: .
V: TRBV12-3/TRBV12-4
J: TRBJ2-1
size: few
DNA: TGTGCCAGCAGTTTGGGTTCGACGGGGTATAGCTCCTACAATGAGCAGTTCTTC
CDR3: CASSLGSTGYSSYNEQFF

D: .
V: TRBV4-1
J: TRBJ2-3
size: .
DNA: TGCGCCAGCAGCCACGTGGGAACAGCCACAGATACGCAGTATTTT
CDR3: CASSHVGTATDTQYF

D: TRBD1
V: TRBV7-2
J: TRBJ1-6
size: .
DNA: TGTGCCAGCAGCCCGCTCGACAGGGGCTATAATTCACCCCTCCACTTT
CDR3: CASSPLDRGYNSPLHF

D: .
V: TRBV12-3/TRBV12-4
J: TRBJ2-1
size: few
DNA: TGTGCCAGCAGTTCACAGGGTGGGCAGTTCTTC
CDR3: CASSSQGGQFF

D: .
V: TRBV15
J: TRBJ1-2
size: .
DNA: TGTGCCACCAGCAGAGATTTGGGCAGGGCCGTCTCCGGCTACACCTTC
CDR3: CATSRDLGRAVSGYTF

D: .
V: TRBV7-8
J: TRBJ2-3
size: .
DNA: TGTGCCAGCAGCGTCGAAGACTATCAGACGCAGTATTTT
CDR3: CASSVEDYQTQYF

D: TRBD1
V: TRBV6-2/TRBV6-3
J: TRBJ1-1
size: .
DNA: TGTGCCAGCACTGACAGGGGAGTTCGTCGCCCTGAAGCTTTCTTT
CDR3: CASTDRGVRRPEAFF

D: TRBD2
V: TRBV12-3/TRBV12-4
J: TRBJ2-5
size: .
DNA: TGTGCCAGCAGCCCCCGGCGGGAGGGAGAGACCCAGTACTTC
CDR3: CASSPRREGETQYF

D: TRBD1
V: TRBV7-8
J: TRBJ1-5
size: .
DNA: TGTGCCAGCAGCTTCCGGGACAGGGGATTTGGTCAGCCCCAGCATTTT
CDR3: CASSFRDRGFGQPQHF

D: TRBD2
V: TRBV7-2
J: TRBJ2-6
size: .
DNA: TGTGCCAGCAGCTTACTAGCGGGGGGGCCTGGGGCCAACGTCCTGACTTTC
CDR3: CASSLLAGGPGANVLTF

D: .
V: TRBV7-2
J: TRBJ2-3
size: .
DNA: TGTGCCAGCAGCTTAGCGGCCTTAAGCACAGATACGCAGTATTTT
CDR3: CASSLAALSTDTQYF

D: .
V: TRBV7-2
J: TRBJ2-1
size: few
DNA: TGTGCCAGCAGCTTCGCGGGTACAGGTGAGCAGTTCTTC
CDR3: CASSFAGTGEQFF

D: .
V: TRBV18
J: TRBJ1-2
size: .
DNA: TGTGCCAGCTCACCAACTTCAGGGTATGATGGCTACACCTTC
CDR3: CASSPTSGYDGYTF

D: .
V: TRBV15
J: TRBJ2-5
size: few
DNA: TGTGCCACCAGCAGAGGGCTAGAGACCCAGTACTTC
CDR3: CATSRGLETQYF

D: .
V: TRBV2
J: TRBJ2-7
size: many
DNA: TGTGCCAGCACCGTAGGGTACGAGCAGTACTTC
CDR3: CASTVGYEQYF

D: .
V: TRBV25-1
J: TRBJ2-7
size: .
DNA: TGTGCCAGCAGTGACGAGATCTCCTACGAGCAGTACTTC
CDR3: CASSDEISYEQYF

D: .
V: TRBV6-5
J: TRBJ2-3
size: few
DNA: TGTGCCAGCAGTTACTCCGGCCAACTCACAGATACGCAGTATTTT
CDR3: CASSYSGQLTDTQYF

D: .
V: TRBV14
J: TRBJ2-3
size: once
DNA: TGTGCCAGCAGCCAAATTTATACGGCCACAGATACGCAGTATTTT
CDR3: CASSQIYTATDTQYF

D: .
V: TRBV4-1
J: TRBJ2-2
size: few
DNA: TGCGCCAGCAGCCAAGTAGCAGGGAAACGCACCGGGGAGCTGTTTTTT
CDR3: CASSQVAGKRTGELFF

D: .
V: TRBV15
J: TRBJ1-1
size: .
DNA: TGTGCCACCAGCAGAGTTACAGGGTTAGGCACTGAAGCTTTCTTT
CDR3: CATSRVTGLGTEAFF

D: TRBD2
V: TRBV9
J: TRBJ2-1
size: .
DNA: TGTGCCAGCAGCGATAGCGGGGGGATCTACAATGAGCAGTTCTTC
CDR3: CASSDSGGIYNEQFF

D: .
V: TRBV10-3
J: TRBJ2-3
size: .
DNA: TGTGCCATCAGTACAGAGTCAGATACGCAGTATTTT
CDR3: CAISTESDTQYF

D: TRBD2
V: TRBV28
J: TRBJ2-3
size: .
DNA: TGTGCCTCCCTTAGCGGGGTAACAGATACGCAGTATTTT
CDR3: CASLSGVTDTQYF

D: .
V: TRBV29-1
J: TRBJ1-1
size: .
DNA: TGCAGCGTTGCGAGCCCCTGGGCGAACACTGAAGCTTTCTTT
CDR3: CSVASPWANTEAFF

D: TRBD1
V: TRBV20-1
J: TRBJ1-5
size: .
DNA: TGCAGTGCTAGCCAGGGGGCAGAACAGCCCCAGCATTTT
CDR3: CSASQGAEQPQHF